The 23 T cell receptor beta chains given below trace back to one sample, sequenced in a study of T cell repertoires in cytomegalovirus infection. MiXCR, run by TCRdb on the reads, gives a single entry per CDR3 protein. This table holds roughly 500,000 distinct CDR3 sequences, roughly 43% found once. The antigens of these receptors remain unknown. This material consisted of cultured PBMCs, taken from culture after CMV antigen stimulation. These TCRs come from a human donor in good health (CMV status not recorded). Some clones in this sample may be carry-over from other donors' samples.

This chain links TRBV7-2 with TRBJ2-6; D remains unclear. CDR3 size: 18 residues. Trimming took 0 bases from V and 0 from J, leaving 12 bases between them. Germline V CDR1 and CDR2: SGHTA, FQGNSA. CDR3 amino acids: CTSSLAGLANSGANVLTF. CDR3 nucleotide sequence: TGTACCAGCAGCTTAGCGGGATTGGCTAACTCTGGGGCCAACGTCCTGACTTTC.

The chain links TRBV7-2 to TRBJ2-7; the D gene is possibly TRBD1 (6 bases). Germline V gene data show CDR1 as SGHTA and CDR2 as FQGNSA. The CDR3 sequence is 16 residues long. The ends were cut back, 5 bases at V and 3 bases at J, with 20 bases in the middle. The CDR3 bases are TGTGCCAGCAGCCCCGGGGATTGGGGGCGCGACTACGAGCAGTACTTC. The encoded protein is CASSPGDWGRDYEQYF.

In this sample, this clonotype turned up a few times. The chain couples TRBV20-1 to TRBJ1-6; D gene uncertain. V was trimmed by 3 bases and J by 9 bases, leaving 12 bases between them. Germline loops: CDR1 DFQATT, CDR2 SNEGSKA (reference sequence). The CDR3 consists of 13 residues. The CDR3 DNA reads TGCAGTGCTAGTAGACTCTCGGGTTCACCCCTCCACTTT. Its translation: CSASRLSGSPLHF.

The V call is TRBV19, the J call TRBJ2-7; TRBD2 is a possible D gene (6 bases). V was clipped by 5 bases and J by 6 bases, with 14 bases between them. Germline assignment: CDR1 LNHDA and CDR2 SQIVND (reference sequence). CDR3 length: 13 amino acids. This chain's CDR3 is CASSRGVEGEQYF. In nucleotides, the CDR3 is TGTGCCAGTAGTCGGGGAGTGGAGGGCGAGCAGTACTTC.

This chain connects TRBV11-2 to TRBJ2-7; tentative D call: TRBD2 (6 bases). The CDR3 covers 14 residues. V shed 5 bases and J shed 5 bases, with 16 bases lying between them. CDR1 is SGHAT and CDR2 is FQNNGV in the germline V gene. As DNA, the CDR3 is TGTGCCAGCAGCCCGAAGGTTTGGGGGGACGAGCAGTACTTC. Its protein product is CASSPKVWGDEQYF.

The V and J genes are TRBV5-4 and TRBJ2-3, with TRBD2 identical over 8 bases. With V trimmed by 5 bases and J by 5 bases, 7 bases remained unmatched. The germline V gene encodes CDR1 SGHNT and CDR2 YYREEE (reference sequence). CDR3 size: 14 residues. The CDR3 loop reads CASREPSGGDTQYF. The CDR3 nucleotides are TGTGCCAGCAGGGAGCCAAGCGGGGGAGATACGCAGTATTTT. Looking up the rest from reference TRBV5-4 and TRBJ2-3 gives the full variable domain: ETGVTQSPTHLIKTRGQQVTLRCSSQSGHNTVSWYQQALGQGPQFIFQYYREEENGRGNFPPRFSGLQFPNYSSELNVNALELDDSALYLCASREPSGGDTQYFGPGTRLTVL.

The CDR3 DNA follows: TGTGCCAGCAACGACAGGGGAATCACCGGGGAGCTGTTTTTT. Translation gives CASNDRGITGELFF. This chain connects TRBV7-2 to TRBJ2-2; 8 nucleotides match TRBD1. Looked up from germline, CDR1 is SGHTA and CDR2 is FQGNSA. This CDR3 region has 14 residues. V lost 7 bases, J lost 4 bases, and 5 bases stayed unmatched.

The rearrangement links TRBV20-1 to TRBJ2-7; D is unclear. Germline lookup yields CDR1 DFQATT and CDR2 SNEGSKA (reference sequence). This CDR3 region has 13 residues. V gave up 2 bases and J gave up 6 bases, with 14 bases separating them. The CDR3 sequence is CSARKRDPTEQYF. The CDR3 DNA reads TGCAGTGCTAGAAAGAGAGACCCAACCGAGCAGTACTTC.

The chain combines TRBV7-2 with TRBJ2-1, with 9 bases that match TRBD2. Germline V lookup: CDR1 SGHTA, CDR2 FQGNSA. The V gene end was trimmed by 6 bases and the J gene end by 3 bases; junction bases not matched to a gene: 6. The CDR3 is 15 residues long. CDR3 protein: CASRERGAYYNEQFF. The CDR3 DNA reads as TGTGCCAGCAGGGAGCGGGGGGCCTACTACAATGAGCAGTTCTTC.

This clonotype was counted a few times. The chain employs TRBV6-1 and TRBJ2-1, with 10 bases fitting TRBD2. Per germline, CDR1 MNHNS and CDR2 SASEGT. Losses at the gene ends were 7 bases for V and 4 bases for J; bases not matched to a gene: 10. CDR3 size: 16 residues. CDR3 residues: CASTLTAGGLYNEQFF. The CDR3 DNA follows: TGTGCCAGCACTCTCACAGCGGGGGGGCTATACAATGAGCAGTTCTTC.

This sequence joins TRBV12-3 or TRBV12-4 and TRBJ2-5; the match to TRBD1 covers 9 bases. Trimming took 5 bases from V and 4 from J; bases not matched to a gene: 8. The CDR3 has 15 amino acids. Here the CDR3 DNA reads TGTGCCAGCAGTCGACAGGGGGTGAGGGGAGAGACCCAGTACTTC. It translates to CASSRQGVRGETQYF.

The chain recombines TRBV20-1 with TRBJ2-5, with D unresolved. The CDR3 is 12 residues long. The V and J ends lost 5 bases and 5 bases respectively, with 12 bases between them. Germline CDR1 DFQATT, CDR2 SNEGSKA (reference sequence). CDR3 sequence: CSAPGLGETQYF. CDR3 sequence (DNA): TGCAGTGCTCCCGGGCTCGGGGAGACCCAGTACTTC.

This clonotype was seen only once. The chain combines TRBV2 with TRBJ2-7; 8 nucleotides agree with TRBD1. CDR3 length: 14 residues. V was clipped by 4 bases and J by 0 bases; unmatched bases: 2. Per the germline V gene, CDR1 is SNHLY and CDR2 is FYNNEI. CDR3 bases: TGTGCCAGCAGTGTGGACAGGGCCTCCTACGAGCAGTACTTC. Its translation is CASSVDRASYEQYF.

The chain employs TRBV5-6 and TRBJ2-1; a weak D match, TRBD1 (5 bases). The CDR3 consists of 16 residues. V lost 0 bases and J lost 3, with 13 bases in between. From germline, CDR1 is SGHDT and CDR2 YYEEEE. The CDR3 region has the DNA TGTGCCAGCAGCTTGGCCAGGGCGTCAGTCTACAATGAGCAGTTCTTC. This translates into CASSLARASVYNEQFF. Full variable domain (outside the CDR3, taken from reference TRBV5-6 and TRBJ2-1): DAGVTQSPTHLIKTRGQQVTLRCSPKSGHDTVSWYQQALGQGPQFIFQYYEEEERQRGNFPDRFSGHQFPNYSSELNVNALLLGDSALYLCASSLARASVYNEQFFGPGTRLTVL.

The chain links TRBV20-1 to TRBJ2-5; 9 bases map to TRBD2. V shed 2 bases and J 4 bases; nucleotides not matched to a gene: 11. The germline V gene encodes CDR1 DFQATT and CDR2 SNEGSKA (reference sequence). This CDR3 spans 16 amino acids. The DNA of the CDR3 is TGCAGTGCTAGATCACCGACTAGCGGAACGAGAGAGACCCAGTACTTC. It yields the protein CSARSPTSGTRETQYF.

The rearrangement links TRBV4-1 to TRBJ2-1; 8 bases are a match to TRBD2. Looked up from germline, CDR1 is MGHRA and CDR2 is YSYEKL. Germline trimming cut 3 bases from V and 4 bases from J; bases unmatched to any gene: 11. The CDR3 consists of 17 residues. CDR3 in amino acids: CASSQPFGGGKYNEQFF. Here the CDR3 DNA reads TGCGCCAGCAGCCAGCCCTTCGGCGGGGGGAAATACAATGAGCAGTTCTTC.

On this clonotype itself: The conserved final phenylalanine or tryptophan is absent from the CDR3, which likely points to a read error. The CDR3: CASSETRPKNTGELFS. Here the CDR3 DNA reads TGTGCCAGCAGTGAAACAAGACCGAAGAACACCGGGGAGCTGTTTTCT. The chain couples TRBV2 to TRBJ2-2; D unresolved. This CDR3 has 16 residues. The germline gives CDR1 SNHLY, CDR2 FYNNEI. The germline V and J ends were trimmed by 2 bases and 1 base, with 11 bases remaining between them.

The chain recombines TRBV7-6 with TRBJ2-1, with 14 bases aligning to TRBD2. This CDR3 is built from 14 residues. V dropped 10 bases and J dropped 7; count of bases not matched to a gene: 6. In germline, CDR1 is SGHVS, CDR2 FNYEAQ. CDR3 DNA: TGTGCCACGGCCGGGACTAGCGGGAGAAATGAGCAGTTCTTC. Protein: CATAGTSGRNEQFF. The entire variable domain, with the rest obtained from reference TRBV7-6 and TRBJ2-1, is as follows: GAGVSQSPRYKVTKRGQDVALRCDPISGHVSLYWYRQALGQGPEFLTYFNYEAQQDKSGLPNDRFSAERPEGSISTLTIQRTEQRDSAMYRCATAGTSGRNEQFFGPGTRLTVL.

This chain joins TRBV7-2 and TRBJ1-1; no definite D call. Germline-derived CDR1 and CDR2 are SGHTA and FQGNSA. The CDR3 has 16 residues. V was shortened by 5 bases and J by 1 base, with 17 bases between the two germline ends. CDR3 nucleotide sequence: TGTGCCAGCAGCCAACTTAGCACGGGGAAGAACACTGAAGCTTTCTTT. Translated: CASSQLSTGKNTEAFF. The full variable domain, completed using reference TRBV7-2 and TRBJ1-1, is GAGVSQSPSNKVTEKGKDVELRCDPISGHTALYWYRQSLGQGLEFLIYFQGNSAPDKSGLPSDRFSAERTGGSVSTLTIQRTQQEDSAVYLCASSQLSTGKNTEAFFGQGTRLTVV.

This clonotype was picked up a small number of times. V is TRBV7-9 and J is TRBJ2-7, with 14 bases lining up with TRBD2. This CDR3 has 20 residues. CDR1 is SEHNR and CDR2 is FQNEAQ in the germline V gene (reference sequence). Trimming cost V 5 bases and J 1 base; bases outside gene matches: 16. Here the CDR3 reads CASSTPTGTSGRKGSYEQYF. The CDR3 nucleotides are TGTGCCAGCAGCACTCCAACCGGGACTAGCGGGAGAAAAGGGTCCTACGAGCAGTACTTC.

The CDR3 loop is CASSLSRRYEQYF. CDR3 coding DNA: TGTGCCAGCAGCTTAAGTCGGAGGTACGAGCAGTACTTC. The chain has TRBV7-2 and TRBJ2-7; D possibly corresponds to TRBD2 (5 bases). From germline, CDR1 is SGHTA and CDR2 FQGNSA. The V end lost 2 bases, the J end lost 4 bases, and 9 bases lay between the germline ends. The CDR3 has 13 amino acids.

This chain connects TRBV12-3 or TRBV12-4 to TRBJ2-7; D not resolved. The CDR3 length is 14 residues. V lost 3 bases to trimming and J lost 6 bases, with 15 bases between them. CDR3 amino acids: CASSFGRFTGEQYF. As DNA, the CDR3 is TGTGCCAGCAGTTTTGGACGTTTTACTGGCGAGCAGTACTTC.

The chain links TRBV12-3 or TRBV12-4 to TRBJ1-2; 7 bases map to TRBD1. V lost 7 bases to trimming and J lost 4 bases; unmatched junction nucleotides: 9. The CDR3 runs 14 residues. The CDR3: CASTETGAIYGYTF. DNA of the CDR3: TGTGCCAGCACCGAAACAGGGGCTATCTATGGCTACACCTTC.